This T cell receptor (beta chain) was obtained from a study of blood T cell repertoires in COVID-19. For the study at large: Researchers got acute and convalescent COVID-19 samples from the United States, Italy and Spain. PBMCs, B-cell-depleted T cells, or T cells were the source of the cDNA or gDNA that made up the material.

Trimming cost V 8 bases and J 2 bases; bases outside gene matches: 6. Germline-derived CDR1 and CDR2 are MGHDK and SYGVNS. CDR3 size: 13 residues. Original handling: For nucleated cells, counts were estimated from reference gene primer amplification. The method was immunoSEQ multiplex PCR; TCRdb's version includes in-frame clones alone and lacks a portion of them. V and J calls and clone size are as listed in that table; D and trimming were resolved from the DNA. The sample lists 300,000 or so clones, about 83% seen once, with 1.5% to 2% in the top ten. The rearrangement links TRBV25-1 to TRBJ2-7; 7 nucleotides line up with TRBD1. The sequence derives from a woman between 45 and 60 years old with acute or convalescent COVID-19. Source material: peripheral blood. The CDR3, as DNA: TGTGCCAGCTACAGGGGTTATCCCTACGAGCAGTACTTC. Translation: CASYRGYPYEQYF.